This TCR beta chain was recovered during a study of cytomegalovirus exposure and HLA in healthy donors. 13 Jbeta primers and 60 Vbeta primers were used for the PCR. Sequenced by immunoSEQ multiplex PCR; TCRdb stores in-frame clones only, minus some. The data contain roughly 80,000 clones, about four fifths of them singletons. The TCR comes from a woman in her thirties in good health and CMV-seronegative. The sample comprised PBMCs.

In DNA, the CDR3 is TGTGCCAGCAGTTACTCGATCCAGGGAAACTATGGCTACACCTTC. Residues: CASSYSIQGNYGYTF. The chain has TRBV6-6 and TRBJ1-2; D is possibly TRBD1 (5 bases). This CDR3 is 15 amino acids long. Germline-derived CDR1 and CDR2 are MNHNY and SVGAGI (reference sequence). Trimming shortened V by 0 bases and J by 2 bases, and 10 bases separated the two germline ends.